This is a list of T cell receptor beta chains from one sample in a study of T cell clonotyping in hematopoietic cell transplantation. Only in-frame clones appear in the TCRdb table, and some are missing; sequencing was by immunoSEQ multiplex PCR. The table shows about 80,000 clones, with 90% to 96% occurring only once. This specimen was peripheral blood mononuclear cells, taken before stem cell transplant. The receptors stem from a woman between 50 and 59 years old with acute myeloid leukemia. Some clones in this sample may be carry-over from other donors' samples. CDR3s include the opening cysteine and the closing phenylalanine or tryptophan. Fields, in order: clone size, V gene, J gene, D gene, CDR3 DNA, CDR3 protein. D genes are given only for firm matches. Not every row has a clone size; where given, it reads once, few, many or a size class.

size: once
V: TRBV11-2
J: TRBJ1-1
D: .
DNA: TGTGCCAGCAGCTCATACAACAGGGACGAAGCTTTCTTT
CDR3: CASSSYNRDEAFF

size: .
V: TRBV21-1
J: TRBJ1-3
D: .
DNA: TGTGCCAGCAGCAAAGTTCCAGCCTCTGGAAACACCATATATTTT
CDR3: CASSKVPASGNTIYF

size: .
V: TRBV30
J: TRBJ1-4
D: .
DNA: TGTGCCTGGACGTCACGAGGGGGTGAAAAACTGTTTTTT
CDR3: CAWTSRGGEKLFF

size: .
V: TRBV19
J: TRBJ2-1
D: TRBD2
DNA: TGTGCCAGTAGTATATGGCTAGCGGGAGACAATGAGCAGTTCTTC
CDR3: CASSIWLAGDNEQFF

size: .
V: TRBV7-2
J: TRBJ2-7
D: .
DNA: TGTGCCAGCAGCCGCCAGGGTTGGGAGCAGTACTTC
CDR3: CASSRQGWEQYF

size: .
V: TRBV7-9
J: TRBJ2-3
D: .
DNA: TGTGCCAGCAGCTTAAGACAGGGCACAGATACGCAGTATTTT
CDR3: CASSLRQGTDTQYF

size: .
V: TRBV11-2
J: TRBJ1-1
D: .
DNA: TGTGCCAGCAGCCTAGAGGTGAACACTGAAGCTTTCTTT
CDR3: CASSLEVNTEAFF

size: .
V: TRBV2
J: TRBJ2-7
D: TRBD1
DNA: TGTGCCAGCAGTGAAGGGGACAGACTTTACGAGCAGTACTTC
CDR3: CASSEGDRLYEQYF

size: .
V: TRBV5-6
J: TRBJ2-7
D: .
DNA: TGTGCCAGCAGCTTACCCAGGGCCGAGCAGTACTTC
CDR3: CASSLPRAEQYF

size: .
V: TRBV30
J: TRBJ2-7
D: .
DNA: TGTGCCTGGAGTCCCATAGTAACCTACGAGCAGTACTTC
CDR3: CAWSPIVTYEQYF

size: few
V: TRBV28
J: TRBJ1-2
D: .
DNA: TGTGCCAGCACCGTACATAGGAATTCCTATGGCTACACCTTC
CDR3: CASTVHRNSYGYTF

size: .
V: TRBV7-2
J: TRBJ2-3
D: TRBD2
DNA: TGTGCCAGCAGCCGAAAGCGGGGGCACACAGATACGCAGTATTTT
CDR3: CASSRKRGHTDTQYF

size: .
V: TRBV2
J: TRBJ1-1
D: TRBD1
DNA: TGTGCCAGCATGTATCTTTCTCAGGGGGCGACGAACACTGAAGCTTTCTTT
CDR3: CASMYLSQGATNTEAFF

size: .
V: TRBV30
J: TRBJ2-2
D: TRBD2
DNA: TGTGCCTGGACGGGACTAGCGGGAACCGGGGAGCTGTTTTTT
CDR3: CAWTGLAGTGELFF

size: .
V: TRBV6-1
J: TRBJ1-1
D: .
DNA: TGTGCCAGCTGGCGAATGAACACTGAAGCTTTCTTT
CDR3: CASWRMNTEAFF

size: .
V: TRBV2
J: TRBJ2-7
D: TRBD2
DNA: TGTGCCAGCATACTAGCGGGTGCCTCCTACGAGCAGTACTTC
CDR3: CASILAGASYEQYF

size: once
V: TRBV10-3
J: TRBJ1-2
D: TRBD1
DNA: TGTGCCATCAGTGAGTCTCGGGACAGGGGAGGAGATGGCTACACCTTC
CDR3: CAISESRDRGGDGYTF

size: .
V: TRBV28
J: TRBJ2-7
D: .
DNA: TGTGCCAGCAGTTTAAAGGGGATATACGAGCAGTACTTC
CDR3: CASSLKGIYEQYF

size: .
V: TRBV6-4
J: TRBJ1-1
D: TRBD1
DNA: TGTGCCAGCAGATCCCCTGGGACAGAAATTAGGGGGAACACTGAAGCTTTCTTT
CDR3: CASRSPGTEIRGNTEAFF

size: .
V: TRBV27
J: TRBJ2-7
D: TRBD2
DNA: TGTGCCAGACCGGGACTAGCGGACTCCTACGAGCAGTACTTC
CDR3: CARPGLADSYEQYF

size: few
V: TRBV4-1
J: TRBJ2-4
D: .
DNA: TGCGCCAGCAGCCATCCGGACCACGTTGACATTCAGTACTTC
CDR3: CASSHPDHVDIQYF

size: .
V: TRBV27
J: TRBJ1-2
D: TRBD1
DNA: TGTGCCAGCAGTCTCCGTCCGGGACAGCTCTATGGCTACACCTTC
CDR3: CASSLRPGQLYGYTF

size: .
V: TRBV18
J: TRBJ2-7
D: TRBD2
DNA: TGTGCCAGCTCACCACCGGGGTCCAGCGGGGGGTACGAGCAGTACTTC
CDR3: CASSPPGSSGGYEQYF

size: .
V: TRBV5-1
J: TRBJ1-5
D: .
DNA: TGCGCCAGCAGCTTGGCGGGAAAACAGCCCCAGCATTTT
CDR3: CASSLAGKQPQHF

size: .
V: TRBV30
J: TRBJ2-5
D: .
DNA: TGTGCCTGGAGTGTAGGCAGGGAGACCCAGTACTTC
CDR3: CAWSVGRETQYF

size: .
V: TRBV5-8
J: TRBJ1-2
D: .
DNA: TGTGCCAGCAGCTTTAAGGGATCTAACTATGGCTACACCTTC
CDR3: CASSFKGSNYGYTF

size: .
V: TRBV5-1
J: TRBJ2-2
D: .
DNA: TGCGCCAGCAGATACGGGGGAGGACATTCGAACACCGGGGAGCTGTTTTTT
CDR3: CASRYGGGHSNTGELFF

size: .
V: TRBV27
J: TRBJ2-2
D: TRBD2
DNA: TGTGCCAGCAGCCGCCGTCTAGCGGGAGGAAGGGCAGCAGGGACCGGGGAGCTGTTTTTT
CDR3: CASSRRLAGGRAAGTGELFF

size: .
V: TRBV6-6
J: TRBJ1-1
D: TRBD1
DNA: TGTGCCAGCAGCCCGGACAGGGACGCGATGAACACTGAAGCTTTCTTT
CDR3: CASSPDRDAMNTEAFF

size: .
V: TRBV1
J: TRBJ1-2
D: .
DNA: TGCACCAGCAGCCAAGATTTGGTCAGATTTAACTATGGCTACACCTTC
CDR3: CTSSQDLVRFNYGYTF

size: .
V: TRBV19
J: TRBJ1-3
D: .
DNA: TGTGCCAGTAGGCTTGAGACGGCTGGAAACACCATATATTTT
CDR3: CASRLETAGNTIYF

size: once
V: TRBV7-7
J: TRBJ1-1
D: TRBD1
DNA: TGTGCCATTGGGACAGGGCTAAATTCTGAAGCTTTCTTT
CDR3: CAIGTGLNSEAFF

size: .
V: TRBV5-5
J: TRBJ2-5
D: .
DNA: TGTGCCACCTCAGACGAGCGGGCAAGCCAAGAGACCCAGTACTTC
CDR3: CATSDERASQETQYF

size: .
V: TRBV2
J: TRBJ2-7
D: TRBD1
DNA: TGTGCCAGCAGGGGGACAGGGGGCTACGAGCAGTACTTC
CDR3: CASRGTGGYEQYF

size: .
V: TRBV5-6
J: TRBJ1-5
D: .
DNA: TGTGCCAGCAGCGCCCGGTTTAGCAATCAGCCCCAGCATTTT
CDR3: CASSARFSNQPQHF

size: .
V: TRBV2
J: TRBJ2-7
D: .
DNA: TGTGCCAGCACGGGGGCGAGCGAGCAGTACTTC
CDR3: CASTGASEQYF

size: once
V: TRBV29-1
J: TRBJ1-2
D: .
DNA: TGCAGCGTTCGGAGGGGTGACCTCTATGGCTACACCTTC
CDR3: CSVRRGDLYGYTF

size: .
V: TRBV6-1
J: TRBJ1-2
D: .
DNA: TGTGCCAGCAGCTACAGGGACACTAACTATGGCTACACCTTC
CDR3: CASSYRDTNYGYTF

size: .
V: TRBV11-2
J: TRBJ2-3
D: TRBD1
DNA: TGTGCCAGCAGCTTAGACAGGGGGCCTACAGATACGCAGTATTTT
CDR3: CASSLDRGPTDTQYF

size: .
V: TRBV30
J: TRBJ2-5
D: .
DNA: TGTGCCTGGAGACCAAGGGAGACCCAGTACTTC
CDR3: CAWRPRETQYF

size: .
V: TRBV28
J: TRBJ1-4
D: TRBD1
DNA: TGTGCCAGTCTCACAGGGGGAGCGGTTGAAAAACTGTTTTTT
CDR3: CASLTGGAVEKLFF

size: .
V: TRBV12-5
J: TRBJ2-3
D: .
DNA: TGTGCTAGTGGTCCTGCTGAGTTCGGCACAGATACGCAGTATTTT
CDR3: CASGPAEFGTDTQYF

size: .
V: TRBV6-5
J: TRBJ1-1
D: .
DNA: TGTGCCAGCAGTTCCCCAGGGGATAACACTGAAGCTTTCTTT
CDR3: CASSSPGDNTEAFF

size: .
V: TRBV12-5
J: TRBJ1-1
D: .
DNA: TGTGCTAGCAGGGGAGGGTTGAACACTGAAGCTTTCTTT
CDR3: CASRGGLNTEAFF

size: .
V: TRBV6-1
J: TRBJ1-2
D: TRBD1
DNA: TGTGCCAGCAGTGAACACCGGGACAGCTATGGCTACACCTTC
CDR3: CASSEHRDSYGYTF

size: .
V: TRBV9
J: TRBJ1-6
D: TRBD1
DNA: TGTGCCAGCAGCGCCGGACAGGGGGCAGGGTCACCCCTCCACTTT
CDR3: CASSAGQGAGSPLHF